This T cell receptor (beta chain) was documented in a study of cytomegalovirus exposure and HLA in healthy donors. The germline gives CDR1 SGHNT, CDR2 YENEEA. V trimming: 1 base; J trimming: 3 bases; junction bases outside the gene matches: 5. The CDR3 is 15 amino acids. The PCR was carried out with 60 Vbeta primers and 13 Jbeta primers. The repertoire was sequenced with immunoSEQ multiplex PCR; TCRdb's copy has only in-frame clones and lacks some. The profile shows about 91,000 clones, 60% to 80% of them singletons. On this clone itself: Its antigen is not identified.

Findings and caveats of the study: The authors later found HLA-associated TCR beta chains more clonally expanded than equally common others. The authors enumerated 150 to 200 TCR beta chains as linked to cytomegalovirus. In a later analysis, at a false discovery rate of 0.05, about 15,000 TCR beta sequences were associated with HLA alleles. Previous analysis showed most TCR beta V segments were productive about 87% or about 30% of the time.

V and J are TRBV11-3 and TRBJ2-5, with 7 positions matching TRBD1. The clonotype was recovered from a female donor in good health and CMV-seronegative. The sample was PBMCs. The CDR3 DNA follows: TGTGCCAGCAGCTTAGGGGGGACAGATGAAGAGACCCAGTACTTC. This codes for CASSLGGTDEETQYF. Using reference TRBV11-3 and TRBJ2-5 for the parts outside the CDR3, the full variable domain is EAGVVQSPRYKIIEKKQPVAFWCNPISGHNTLYWYLQNLGQGPELLIRYENEEAVDDSQLPKDRFSAERLKGVDSTLKIQPAELGDSAVYLCASSLGGTDEETQYFGPGTRLLVL.